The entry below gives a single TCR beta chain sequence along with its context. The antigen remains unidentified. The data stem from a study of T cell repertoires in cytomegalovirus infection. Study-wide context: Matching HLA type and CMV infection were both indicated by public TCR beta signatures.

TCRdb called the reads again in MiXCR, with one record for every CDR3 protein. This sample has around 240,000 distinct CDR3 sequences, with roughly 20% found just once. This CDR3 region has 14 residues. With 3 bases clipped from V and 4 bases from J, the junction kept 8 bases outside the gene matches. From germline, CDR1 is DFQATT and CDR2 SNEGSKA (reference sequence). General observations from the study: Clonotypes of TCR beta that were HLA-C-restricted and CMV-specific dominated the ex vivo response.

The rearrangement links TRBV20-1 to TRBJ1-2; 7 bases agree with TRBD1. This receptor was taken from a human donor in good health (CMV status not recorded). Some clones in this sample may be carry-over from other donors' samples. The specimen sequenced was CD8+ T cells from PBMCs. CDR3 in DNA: TGCAGTGCTAGTGGAGGACAGGAGGTCTATGGCTACACCTTC. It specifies CSASGGQEVYGYTF.